This T cell receptor (beta chain) appears in the sequencing data of a study of cytomegalovirus exposure and HLA in healthy donors listed by TCRdb under 2017. At the level of the whole study: In an earlier analysis of under 600 of the donors, 276 Gb of sequence data and 95 million to 130 million unique TCR beta sequences from about 179 million T cells were reported. In the later analysis, no new phenotypic data were used to find candidate immune exposures; instead, reliance was placed on TCR beta sequences and their occurrence across donors. In an earlier analysis of 587 of the donors, high-throughput TCR beta sequencing was used to judge whether each TCR beta V gene segment behaved as functional or pseudogenic. A handful of DR-DQ haplotypes were handled as single units for association and clustering because linkage in the cohort was strong. To predict cytomegalovirus infection status, the study combined high-throughput TCR immunosequencing, statistical association of individual TCRs with disease status, and machine learning. Of the roughly 400 genotyped donors, 81% fell in the genetic ancestry cluster associated with self-reported Caucasian donors. Donor age, sex, ethnicity and CMV serostatus were compiled alongside the repertoire data. In a later genetic analysis, genome-wide SNP genotypes for about three fifths of the 666 donors were used, and that subset was treated as a discovery cohort. Every repertoire in the discovery cohort had been generated on one and the same sequencing platform. An early release covering around 630 HLA-typed donors comprised about 320 gigabases of sequencing data and roughly 85 million unique TCR sequences. Along with the approximately 650-subject first cohort, a separate validation cohort of more than 90 different subjects was used. HLA typing included class I and class II loci at four-digit resolution. A later analysis re-examined previously published TCR beta repertoires from more than 550 donors and added high-resolution HLA genotyping to investigate patterns of TCR occurrence. Typing coverage varied by locus: roughly 620-640 donors for A, B, C, DRB1 and DQB1; more than 500 for DQA1; around 570 for DPA1; 400 to 480 for DPB1. The study profiled the T cell repertoires of fewer than 850 subjects by immunosequencing and related them to cytomegalovirus serostatus. Among approximately 370 genotyped donors of the cohort, an average of roughly 230,000 unique TCR beta nucleotide sequences was sequenced per donor, of which roughly 17% were non-productive. The study aimed to test whether cataloging public T cell receptors could reveal signatures of past pathogen exposure. Here is what the overall study found, with its caveats: The only immune exposure information available for the cohort was CMV serostatus. Compared with equally common non-associated chains, HLA-associated TCR beta chains in a later analysis were more clonally expanded and had lower generation probabilities. According to a later genetic analysis, donors in an Asian-associated ancestry cluster had fewer N-insertions in productive TCRs than the approximately 700-donor mean. In an earlier analysis of about 550 of the donors, most TCR beta V segments were observed in productive rearrangements about 87% or about 30% of the time, broadly matching IMGT annotations. In a later analysis, the rate of TCR association differed among HLA loci, with DRB1 alleles having the most associated TCRs and HLA-C alleles having the fewest. Over 15 rarely observed V segments, including chromosome 9 orphons, were excluded from the earlier analysis of a few hundred of the donors because counts were too low. While some public TCRs were present in many individuals, most TCR sequences turned up only very rarely across donors. Roughly uniform sequencing depth across donors was assumed in presence/absence analyses, although this assumption may not hold. A few of the identified cytomegalovirus-associated TCR beta chains were confirmed in vitro to be specific for cytomegalovirus antigens. In a later analysis, several top co-occurrence clusters were reported to appear linked to parvovirus B19, influenza, CMV and Epstein-Barr virus. HLA typing was unavailable for some donors at each locus, so association tests used only the typed subset. When HLA alleles, especially DR and DQ, strongly co-occurred, attributing TCR associations to individual alleles was difficult. Linkage disequilibrium might explain the correlated functional status among segregating V segments, but an unknown experimental factor could not be excluded. Some IMGT-functional V segments, including TRBV6-2 and TRBV6-3, could not be distinguished by the 87-base-pair reads and were therefore excluded. In the study, around 150 TCR beta chains were listed as associated with cytomegalovirus. A later analysis associated 16,951 TCR beta sequences with specific HLA alleles at a false discovery rate of 0.05. A cluster of highly shared sequence variants was judged likely to represent a technical artifact of the sequencing pipeline. Most CMV-associated TCR beta chains appeared to be HLA-restricted in a later analysis, and the HLA associations seemed to be driven largely by CMV exposure. This cohort had only TCR beta chains sequenced, and the lack of alpha or paired-chain data limited which features could be detected. The classifier was reported to diagnose cytomegalovirus status with high specificity and sensitivity in both the original cohort and the validation cohort. A further reported finding was that TCR beta sequences accurately predicted the HLA-A and HLA-B alleles for most subjects in the first cohort. It was suggested by the authors that the approach could potentially be generalized to other disease states and immunological phenotypes. V-gene and J-gene trimming of TCR beta chains was associated with a missense DCLRE1C variant in a later genetic analysis, and the association was replicated in an independent cohort.

CDR1 and CDR2 were assigned from the germline V gene as SGHRS and YFSETQ. The junction shows trimming of 2 bases on V and 9 bases on J, and the gene matches do not reach 2 bases of it. The CDR3, from cysteine to phenylalanine, totals 14 residues. Only CDR3 DNA is held: 42 bases, read in frame from base 1. Libraries were made using the immunoSEQ multiplex PCR assay. A mixture of 60 forward primers for TCR Vbeta segments and 13 reverse primers for TCR Jbeta segments was used in the multiplex PCR. A multiplex PCR assay on genomic DNA amplified the CDR3 region of rearranged TCR beta genes. The Illumina HiSeq System was used to sequence the amplified TCR beta libraries as 87-base-pair reads. As for the authors' bioinformatics: In a later analysis, 70 million to 95 million unique TCR beta chains were counted across the 650 to 750 repertoires, and approximately 11 million of these chains were shared by at least two donors. A nearest-neighbor algorithm error-corrected the raw reads and collapsed the reads into unique sequences, merging closely related sequences to remove PCR and sequencing errors. CDR3 sequences were aligned to IMGT reference sequences to assign V, D and J gene segments. For a sequence to be retained, a match of at least six nucleotides to both a V gene segment and a J gene segment was required. A rearrangement counted as productive if the CDR3 had no stop codons and remained in frame with V and J, and every other rearrangement counted as non-productive. CDR3 was defined by IMGT convention, running from the second conserved V-encoded cysteine to the conserved J-encoded phenylalanine. The earlier analysis of 500 to 600 of the donors excluded sequences that lacked an unambiguous match to a single V gene segment. An earlier analysis of a few hundred of the donors called V segments functional above 56.7% productive rearrangements and segregating when the between-donor standard deviation exceeded 5%. A statistical classification framework was developed to diagnose cytomegalovirus status using the catalog of TCR beta chain sequences. In a later analysis, TCR nucleotide sequences were compared against IMGT/GENE-DB human TR gene sequences so that V and J genes could be assigned. In a later analysis, CDR3 sequences and most-parsimonious VDJ recombination scenarios were assigned using the TCRdist pipeline. In a later analysis, every TCR beta chain was defined by the combination of its CDR3 amino acid sequence and its V-gene family, and reads without a unique V-gene family were dropped. To address suspected cross-contamination and a sequencing artifact, a later analysis removed roughly 580 highly shared, low-generation-probability nucleotide sequences. For each public chain, a later analysis derived a clonal expansion index from normalized ranks of inferred template counts within each repertoire. A later analysis computed generation probabilities with a VDJ recombination model fitted to out-of-frame rearrangements, and checked the results against IGoR. In a later analysis, hypergeometric tests were used to score TCR-TCR, TCR-HLA and TCR-CMV co-occurrence, with a repertoire-size bias correction applied to TCR pairs. In a later analysis, false discovery rates were estimated by permuting HLA or CMV assignments 20 times. A later analysis grouped co-occurring TCRs with DBSCAN, adding TCRdist sequence similarity when clustering within HLA-allele-positive subsets. Repertoires with fewer than 30,000 or more than 120,000 public chains, plus five repertoires with anomalous nucleotide sharing, were excluded from co-occurrence clustering. Not all clones reach the TCRdb copy of this immuneACCESS table, which keeps in-frame sequences only. Checked studies attribute under half of the gap to unresolved V genes and leave the rest unexplained. That table is the source of V, J and clone size, and D and trimming were worked out from the DNA. The sample contains under 100,000 clones, more than 65% of them found a single time. The top ten clones comprise approximately 9.2% of the sample.

As regards this clone: The clone's antigen remains unknown. No base qualities exist here, and no much larger clone lies one base off it.

In total, 600 or so healthy bone marrow donors made up the cohort. Cohort members were all nominally healthy when sampled, although unrecorded immune exposures were likely present. Of the approximately 700 cohort members, roughly 290 had a positive CMV serostatus and approximately 370 had a negative one, while no CMV serostatus was recorded for the donor. A peripheral blood sample was collected from each donor, and TCR beta sequencing was performed on peripheral blood mononuclear cells. The Qiagen DNeasy Blood Extraction Kit was used to extract genomic DNA from the blood cell samples. The chain links TRBV5-1 with TRBJ1-6; 10 bases in between match TRBD1. The sample was PBMCs. The TCR originated in a human donor in good health. CDR3 reads: CASSLDRGPSPLHF. In nucleotides, the sequence is TGCGCCAGCAGCTTAGACAGGGGGCCTTCACCCCTCCACTTT.